The T cell receptor (beta chain) described here comes from a study of cytomegalovirus exposure and HLA in healthy donors (dated by TCRdb to 2016 to 2017). Regarding the complete study: An earlier analysis of approximately 640 of the donors reported more than 250 Gb of sequence data and 100 million to 130 million unique TCR beta sequences from 150 million to 200 million T cells. Alongside the repertoire data, information on donor age, sex, ethnicity and CMV serostatus was compiled. Typing coverage varied by locus: roughly 629-640 donors for A, B, C, DRB1 and DQB1; around 560 for DQA1; over 600 for DPA1; around 450 for DPB1. Across approximately 400 genotyped donors of the cohort, an average of about 220,000 unique TCR beta nucleotide sequences per donor were sequenced, and approximately 17% of those sequences were non-productive. A later genetic analysis took genome-wide SNP genotypes for 398 of the 666 donors and used that subset as a discovery cohort. Roughly 290 gigabases of sequencing data and 70 million to 95 million unique TCR sequences made up an early release that covered over 550 HLA-typed donors. In an earlier analysis of roughly 600 of the donors, high-throughput TCR beta sequencing was used to judge whether each TCR beta V gene segment behaved as functional or pseudogenic. The T cell repertoires of several hundred subjects were profiled by immunosequencing and related to cytomegalovirus serostatus. Of the 398 genotyped donors, about 80% fell in the genetic ancestry cluster associated with self-reported Caucasian donors. To predict cytomegalovirus infection status, the study brought together high-throughput TCR immunosequencing, statistical association of individual TCRs with disease status, and machine learning. Every discovery cohort repertoire had been produced on one sequencing platform. Class I and class II HLA loci were covered by the typing at four-digit resolution. The study was designed to test whether signatures of past pathogen exposure could be identified by cataloging public T cell receptors. The later analysis used no new phenotypic data to find candidate immune exposures, relying instead on TCR beta sequences and their occurrence across donors. Besides the first cohort of 666 subjects, a separate validation cohort made up of 95 to 150 different subjects was used. About five DR-DQ haplotypes were handled as single units for association and clustering, since linkage in the cohort was strong. In a later analysis, previously published TCR beta repertoires from some 640 donors were re-analyzed and high-resolution HLA genotyping was added so that TCR occurrence patterns could be studied. General conclusions and limits of the study: Specific HLA alleles were associated with about 17,000 TCR beta sequences at a false discovery rate of 0.05 in a later analysis. Most CMV-associated TCR beta chains appeared to be HLA-restricted in a later analysis, and the HLA associations seemed to be driven largely by CMV exposure. When HLA alleles, especially DR and DQ, strongly co-occurred, TCR associations were difficult to assign to individual alleles. Because counts were too low, seventeen rarely observed V segments, including chromosome 9 orphons, were excluded from the earlier analysis of some 590 of the donors. The sequencing pipeline was judged likely to have produced a cluster of highly shared sequence variants as a technical artifact. Linkage disequilibrium might explain the correlated functional status among segregating V segments, but an unknown experimental factor could not be ruled out. Some IMGT-functional V segments, including TRBV6-2 and TRBV6-3, could not be told apart with the 87-base-pair reads, so those segments were excluded. In a later analysis, the rate of TCR association differed among HLA loci, with DRB1 alleles having the most associated TCRs and HLA-C alleles having the fewest. Because HLA typing was unavailable for some donors at each locus, only the typed subset was used in association tests. A further reported finding was that TCR beta sequences accurately predicted the HLA-A and HLA-B alleles for most subjects in the first cohort. An association between a missense DCLRE1C variant and V-gene and J-gene trimming of TCR beta chains was found in a later genetic analysis and replicated in an independent cohort. According to the authors, the approach could potentially be generalized to other disease states and immunological phenotypes. A later genetic analysis reported fewer N-insertions in productive TCRs among donors in an Asian-associated ancestry cluster than the roughly 700-donor mean. In a later analysis, HLA-associated TCR beta chains were found to be more clonally expanded and to have lower generation probabilities than equally common non-associated chains. This cohort had only TCR beta chains sequenced, and the lack of alpha or paired-chain data limited which features could be detected. The study gave a list of under 200 TCR beta chains associated with cytomegalovirus. Most TCR sequences were seen in very few donors, while some public TCRs were found in many individuals. In an earlier analysis of over 550 of the donors, most TCR beta V segments were observed in productive rearrangements about 90% or about 30% of the time, broadly matching IMGT annotations. The classifier was reported to diagnose cytomegalovirus status with high specificity and sensitivity in both the original and validation cohorts. In vitro tests confirmed that three of the cytomegalovirus-associated TCR beta chains recognize cytomegalovirus antigens. A later analysis reported that several top co-occurrence clusters appeared linked to parvovirus B19, influenza, CMV and Epstein-Barr virus. CMV serostatus was the only immune exposure information available for the cohort. The presence/absence analyses assumed that sequencing depth was roughly uniform across donors, and that assumption may not be true.

The library was produced with the immunoSEQ multiplex PCR assay. A mixture of 60 forward primers for TCR Vbeta segments and 13 reverse primers for TCR Jbeta segments was used in the multiplex PCR. The CDR3 region of rearranged TCR beta genes was amplified from genomic DNA with a multiplex PCR assay. On the Illumina HiSeq System, the amplified TCR beta libraries were sequenced as 87-base-pair reads. As for how the authors treated the data: A later analysis tallied 70 million to 100 million unique TCR beta chains across the 640 or so repertoires, and around 9.9 million of those chains were shared by two or more donors. To remove PCR and sequencing errors, raw reads were error-corrected and collapsed into unique sequences using a nearest-neighbor algorithm that merged closely related sequences. CDR3 sequences were aligned to IMGT reference sequences to assign V, D and J gene segments. For a sequence to be retained, a match of at least six nucleotides was required to both a V gene segment and a J gene segment. Rearrangements were called productive when the CDR3 lacked stop codons and stayed in frame with V and J; all others were non-productive. Following IMGT convention, CDR3 was defined as the stretch from the second conserved V-encoded cysteine to the conserved J-encoded phenylalanine. The earlier analysis of about 610 of the donors excluded sequences that lacked an unambiguous match to a single V gene segment. In an earlier analysis of a few hundred of the donors, V segments were called functional above 56.7% productive rearrangements and were called segregating when the between-donor standard deviation exceeded 5%. A statistical classification framework was built for diagnosing cytomegalovirus status from the catalog of TCR beta chain sequences. A later analysis assigned V and J genes by comparing TCR nucleotide sequences with IMGT/GENE-DB human TR gene sequences. The TCRdist pipeline was used in a later analysis to assign CDR3 sequences and most-parsimonious VDJ recombination scenarios. In a later analysis, each TCR beta chain was defined by its CDR3 amino acid sequence together with its V-gene family, and reads lacking a unique V-gene family were excluded. To address suspected cross-contamination and a sequencing artifact, a later analysis removed a few hundred highly shared, low-generation-probability nucleotide sequences. For each public chain, a later analysis derived a clonal expansion index from normalized ranks of inferred template counts within each repertoire. Generation probabilities in a later analysis came from a VDJ recombination model fitted to out-of-frame rearrangements, and those results were checked against IGoR. In a later analysis, hypergeometric tests were used to score TCR-TCR, TCR-HLA and TCR-CMV co-occurrence, with a repertoire-size bias correction applied to TCR pairs. In a later analysis, false discovery rates were estimated by permuting HLA or CMV assignments 20 times. A later analysis grouped co-occurring TCRs with DBSCAN, adding TCRdist sequence similarity when clustering within HLA-allele-positive subsets. Repertoires with fewer than 30,000 or more than 120,000 public chains, plus five repertoires with anomalous nucleotide sharing, were excluded from co-occurrence clustering. Sourced from immuneACCESS, this table was stored by TCRdb with only in-frame sequences that have V and J called. A share of the clones is absent; for the studies checked, an unresolved V gene accounts for under half, and the remainder has no known explanation. D and trimming were read from the DNA, whereas the V and J calls and clone size are those reported in that table. In this sample the table shows around 100,000 clones, approximately 76% of which occur a single time. The ten largest clones capture roughly 20% of the sample.

Comments on this clone: It lacks a known antigen. The record has no base qualities; no much larger clone is one base away.

The CDR3 contains 15 residues, cysteine and phenylalanine counted. Kept here is only the CDR3 DNA, which spans 45 bases and is read in frame from base 1. V lost 6 bases and J lost 3 bases; the stretch between them is 17 bases long. CDR1 and CDR2 were assigned from the germline V gene as MNHNS and SASEGT. The cohort comprised approximately 700 healthy bone marrow donors. At the time of sampling, every cohort member was nominally healthy, though immune exposures that went unrecorded were likely present. The donor tested CMV seropositive, placing the donor among the 290 or so seropositive members of the cohort. Every donor gave a peripheral blood sample, and the peripheral blood mononuclear cells from that sample were used for TCR beta sequencing. The Qiagen DNeasy Blood Extraction Kit was used to extract genomic DNA from the blood cell samples.

This TCR came from a woman in her sixties in good health and CMV-seropositive. The sequence is built from TRBV6-1 and TRBJ1-2; the D segment cannot be called with confidence. The material sequenced was PBMCs. The CDR3 is CASSLLASGDYGYTF. The base sequence is TGTGCCAGCAGCTTACTTGCTTCCGGGGACTATGGCTACACCTTC.